Below, 18 T cell receptor beta chains from the same sample are listed, as sequenced in a study of blood T cell repertoires in COVID-19. Some clones are missing from TCRdb's copy, which holds only in-frame ones; the method was immunoSEQ multiplex PCR. The table includes approximately 75,000 clones, around 83% detected once. The sequenced sample was peripheral blood. Source of these receptors: a woman between 45 and 65 years old with acute or convalescent COVID-19.

The chain recombines TRBV11-2 with TRBJ2-3, with a tentative D call TRBD1 (6 bases). The ends were cut back, 4 bases at V and 5 bases at J, with 16 bases in the middle. This CDR3 region has 15 residues. Germline V gene data show CDR1 as SGHAT and CDR2 as FQNNGV. As DNA, the CDR3 is TGTGCCAGCAGCTCCGGACAGTGGGCCGAAGATACGCAGTATTTT. The encoded protein is CASSSGQWAEDTQYF.

In its sample, this clone was seen once. The V gene is TRBV18, the J gene TRBJ1-3; TRBD1 agrees at 7 bases. The junction had 3 bases not matched to a gene; V was cut back by 1 base and J by 3 bases. CDR1 is KGHSH and CDR2 is LQKENI in the germline V gene. This CDR3 has 15 residues. This chain's CDR3 is CASSPLPGGGNTIYF. CDR3 DNA: TGTGCCAGCTCACCACTCCCAGGGGGTGGAAACACCATATATTTT.

The rearrangement links TRBV9 to TRBJ2-1, with TRBD2 matching 10 bases. The trim removed 0 bases at V and 4 bases at J, leaving 16 bases unmatched. CDR1 and CDR2 from the germline V gene are SGDLS and YYNGEE. This CDR3 contains 20 residues. The CDR3 region is CASSVDPKISGRPLYNEQFF. CDR3 in DNA: TGTGCCAGCAGCGTAGACCCTAAGATTAGCGGGAGGCCTCTATACAATGAGCAGTTCTTC.

The chain has TRBV3-1 (or the pseudogene TRBV3-2) and TRBJ1-1, with D unresolved. This CDR3 region has 12 residues. Germline CDR1 reads LGHDT; CDR2 reads YNNKEL (reference sequence). The V end was cut by 2 bases, the J end by 5 bases, with 6 bases between. CDR3 DNA: TGTGCCAGCAGCCAATCCGAGACTGAAGCTTTCTTT. Protein: CASSQSETEAFF.

V gene TRBV19 combines with J gene TRBJ2-3; 7 nucleotides line up with TRBD2. CDR3 size: 18 residues. V lost 7 bases, J lost 4 bases, and 20 bases stayed unmatched. CDR1 LNHDA and CDR2 SQIVND come from the germline V gene (reference sequence). The CDR3 sequence: CASMAWGGTHPFADTQYF. The CDR3 DNA reads TGTGCCAGTATGGCATGGGGGGGAACCCATCCTTTTGCAGATACGCAGTATTTT. The full variable domain, completed using reference TRBV19 and TRBJ2-3, is DGGITQSPKYLFRKEGQNVTLSCEQNLNHDAMYWYRQDPGQGLRLIYYSQIVNDFQKGDIAEGYSVSREKKESFPLTVTSAQKNPTAFYLCASMAWGGTHPFADTQYFGPGTRLTVL.

This rearrangement joins TRBV5-6 to TRBJ1-6, with 9 nucleotides matching TRBD1. V lost 1 base, J lost 7 bases, and 3 bases stayed unmatched. There are 15 residues in the CDR3. The germline V gene encodes CDR1 SGHDT and CDR2 YYEEEE. CDR3 sequence: CASSLTGGSNSPLHF. CDR3 sequence (DNA): TGTGCCAGCAGCTTGACAGGGGGCAGCAATTCACCCCTCCACTTT.

This sequence joins TRBV5-1 and TRBJ1-1; 7 bases match TRBD1. Trimming cost V 3 bases and J 1 base; bases outside gene matches: 9. Germline lookup yields CDR1 SGHRS and CDR2 YFSETQ. The CDR3 sequence is 16 residues long. CDR3 sequence reads: CASSSERDRGNTEAFF. The DNA of the CDR3 is TGCGCCAGCAGCTCGGAACGGGACAGAGGGAACACTGAAGCTTTCTTT.

V and J are TRBV7-2 and TRBJ1-2, with 9 nucleotides matching TRBD1. In germline, CDR1 is SGHTA, CDR2 FQGNSA. The CDR3 sequence is 14 residues long. V gave up 5 bases and J gave up 10 bases; unmatched junction bases: 11. CDR3 nucleotides: TGTGCCAGCAGCCCTCCCGGGACAGGGAAAGTCTACACCTTC. Amino acids: CASSPPGTGKVYTF.

The chain employs TRBV2 and TRBJ2-3; D possibly corresponds to TRBD1 (6 bases). The V gene lost 6 bases and the J gene lost 0 bases, with 13 bases spanning the gap. The CDR3 is 15 residues long. CDR1 and CDR2 from the germline V gene are SNHLY and FYNNEI. Here the CDR3 reads CASSTDRTSTDTQYF. The CDR3 DNA is TGTGCCAGCAGCACGGACAGAACTAGCACAGATACGCAGTATTTT.

The chain combines TRBV20-1 with TRBJ2-5; D is perhaps TRBD2 (6 bases). Germline assignment: CDR1 DFQATT and CDR2 SNEGSKA (reference sequence). The V end lost 3 bases, the J end lost 5 bases, and 16 bases lay between the germline ends. This CDR3 spans 14 amino acids. CDR3 in amino acids: CSASSLGGWETQYF. CDR3 in DNA: TGCAGTGCTAGTTCCCTTGGGGGGTGGGAGACCCAGTACTTC.

The chain uses TRBV7-6 and TRBJ2-7, with TRBD2 as a possible D gene (6 bases). The length of the CDR3 is 11 residues. Trimming stripped 4 bases from V and 6 bases from J, with 7 bases between. Germline V gene sequence: CDR1 SGHVS, CDR2 FNYEAQ. CDR3 DNA: TGTGCCAGCAGCTCCGGGGGCGAGCAGTACTTC. It translates to CASSSGGEQYF.

The chain joins TRBV15 to TRBJ2-3; D may be TRBD2 (7 bases). This CDR3 region has 14 residues. From germline, CDR1 is LNHNV and CDR2 YYDKDF (reference sequence). Trimming stripped 3 bases from V and 3 bases from J, with 10 bases between. The CDR3 DNA sequence: TGTGCCACCAGCAGGGAGGGGGGGACAGATACGCAGTATTTT. Residues: CATSREGGTDTQYF.

The V gene is TRBV5-1, the J gene TRBJ2-1; D is perhaps TRBD1 (5 bases). V lost 4 bases and J lost 8, with 19 bases in between. The CDR3 length is 15 residues. Germline V lookup: CDR1 SGHRS, CDR2 YFSETQ. The CDR3 here is CASSPGPSRVDEQFF. The CDR3 nucleotides read TGCGCCAGCAGCCCAGGGCCTTCACGCGTCGATGAGCAGTTCTTC. Drawing the rest from reference TRBV5-1 and TRBJ2-1, the complete variable domain is KAGVTQTPRYLIKTRGQQVTLSCSPISGHRSVSWYQQTPGQGLQFLFEYFSETQRNKGNFPGRFSGRQFSNSRSEMNVSTLELGDSALYLCASSPGPSRVDEQFFGPGTRLTVL.

The rearrangement joins TRBV4-2 to TRBJ1-3; 7 positions agree with TRBD1. This CDR3 contains 16 residues. V shed 0 bases, J shed 7 bases, and the junction held 9 bases outside the gene matches. Germline V gene data show CDR1 as LGHNA and CDR2 as YNFKEQ. The CDR3, as DNA: TGTGCCAGCAGCCAAGACCAGGGGGTACGGAGCAACACCATATATTTT. Encoded protein: CASSQDQGVRSNTIYF.

This chain connects TRBV5-4 to TRBJ2-7, with 9 nucleotides matching TRBD1. Germline CDR1 SGHNT, CDR2 YYREEE (reference sequence). The CDR3 contains 14 residues. The V gene end was trimmed by 7 bases and the J gene end by 4 bases; junction bases not matched to a gene: 9. In nucleotides, the CDR3 is TGTGCCAGCGGCACCGACAGGGGGTTGTACGAGCAGTACTTC. Protein: CASGTDRGLYEQYF.

The rearrangement links TRBV6-6 to TRBJ2-5; 16 bases are shared with TRBD2. This CDR3 comprises 20 residues. In germline, CDR1 is MNHNY, CDR2 SVGAGI (reference sequence). The V and J ends lost 5 bases and 4 bases, in that order; junction bases with no gene match: 16. The CDR3 nucleotides are TGTGCCAGCAGTCCTGAACTCCCGGGACTAGCGGGAGGGCCGGGAGAGACCCAGTACTTC. Translation: CASSPELPGLAGGPGETQYF.

The CDR3 DNA is TGTGCCAGCAACAAGGGGGACAGGTCGAACACTGAAGCTTTCTTT. It encodes CASNKGDRSNTEAFF. The chain joins TRBV3-1 (or the pseudogene TRBV3-2) to TRBJ1-1, with 8 bases that match TRBD1. After removal of 7 bases from V and 1 base from J, the junction contained 8 bases not matched to a gene. Germline V gene lookup returns CDR1 LGHDT and CDR2 YNNKEL (reference sequence). There are 15 residues in the CDR3.

The chain uses TRBV5-5 and TRBJ1-2; D ambiguous. V lost 2 bases to trimming and J lost 5 bases, with 31 bases between them. Germline V CDR1 and CDR2: SGHKS, YYEKEE (reference sequence). The CDR3 loop spans 20 amino acids. The CDR3 reads CASSFVISGSGSYEGYGYTF. The CDR3 region has the DNA TGTGCCAGCAGCTTTGTGATTAGTGGCAGCGGATCTTATGAGGGTTATGGCTACACCTTC.